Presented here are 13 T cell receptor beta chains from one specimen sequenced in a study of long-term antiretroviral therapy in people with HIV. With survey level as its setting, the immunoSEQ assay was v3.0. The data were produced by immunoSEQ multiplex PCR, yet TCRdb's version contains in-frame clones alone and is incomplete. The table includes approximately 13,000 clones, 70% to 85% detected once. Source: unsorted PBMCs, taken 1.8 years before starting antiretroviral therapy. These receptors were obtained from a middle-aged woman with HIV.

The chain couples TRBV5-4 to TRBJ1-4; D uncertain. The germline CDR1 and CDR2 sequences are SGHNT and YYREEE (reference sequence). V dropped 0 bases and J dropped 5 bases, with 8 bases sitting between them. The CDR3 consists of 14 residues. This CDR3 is CASSLAGGNEKLFF. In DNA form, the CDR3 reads TGTGCCAGCAGCTTGGCGGGCGGGAATGAAAAACTGTTTTTT.

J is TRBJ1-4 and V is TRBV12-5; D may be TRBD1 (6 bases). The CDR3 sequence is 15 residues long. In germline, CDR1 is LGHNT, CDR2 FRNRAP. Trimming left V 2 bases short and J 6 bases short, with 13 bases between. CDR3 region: CASGLTDSRDEKLFF. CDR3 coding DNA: TGTGCTAGTGGTTTGACGGACAGTCGGGATGAAAAACTGTTTTTT.

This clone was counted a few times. This chain's CDR3 is CASRGGVGPQHF. The CDR3 bases are TGTGCCAGCAGGGGTGGGGTAGGGCCCCAGCATTTT. This chain uses TRBV7-9 with TRBJ1-5; no definite D call. The V end was cut by 6 bases, the J end by 9 bases, with 12 bases between. CDR3 length: 12 amino acids. Germline CDR1 and CDR2: SEHNR and FQNEAQ (reference sequence).

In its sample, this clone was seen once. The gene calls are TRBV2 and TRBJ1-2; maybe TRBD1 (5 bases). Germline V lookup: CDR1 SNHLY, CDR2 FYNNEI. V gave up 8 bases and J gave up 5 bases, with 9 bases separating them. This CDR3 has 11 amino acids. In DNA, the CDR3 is TGTGCCAGCGGGGGAGGGTATGGCTACACCTTC. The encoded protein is CASGGGYGYTF.

The DNA of the CDR3 is TGTGCCAGCAGCTTGGCGGGGGGCTTCGGCTACACCTTC. Its translation: CASSLAGGFGYTF. This chain links TRBV5-6 with TRBJ1-2, with D possibly TRBD1 on 6 matching bases. Germline assignment: CDR1 SGHDT and CDR2 YYEEEE. This CDR3 spans 13 amino acids. Trimming removed 0 bases from V and 8 bases from J, with 11 bases in between.

The CDR3 protein is CASSYGTGAYEQYF. CDR3 DNA: TGTGCCAGCAGTTACGGGACAGGGGCATACGAGCAGTACTTC. This chain connects TRBV6-5 to TRBJ2-7; 10 bases fit TRBD1. The CDR3 has 14 amino acids. The ends lost 2 bases at V and 4 bases at J; junction bases unmatched: 2. Germline V lookup: CDR1 MNHEY, CDR2 SVGAGI.

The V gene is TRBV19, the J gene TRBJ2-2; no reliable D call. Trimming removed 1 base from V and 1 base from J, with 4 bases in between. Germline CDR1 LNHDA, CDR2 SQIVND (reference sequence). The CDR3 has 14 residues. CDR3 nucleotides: TGTGCCAGTAGTATAGGCGGGAACACCGGGGAGCTGTTTTTT. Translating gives CASSIGGNTGELFF.

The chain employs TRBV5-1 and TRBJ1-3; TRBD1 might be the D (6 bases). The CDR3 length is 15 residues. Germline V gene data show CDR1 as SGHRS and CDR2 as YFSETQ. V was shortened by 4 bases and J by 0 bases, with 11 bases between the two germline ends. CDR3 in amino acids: CASSAGQSSGNTIYF. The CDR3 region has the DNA TGCGCCAGCAGCGCCGGACAGTCCTCTGGAAACACCATATATTTT.

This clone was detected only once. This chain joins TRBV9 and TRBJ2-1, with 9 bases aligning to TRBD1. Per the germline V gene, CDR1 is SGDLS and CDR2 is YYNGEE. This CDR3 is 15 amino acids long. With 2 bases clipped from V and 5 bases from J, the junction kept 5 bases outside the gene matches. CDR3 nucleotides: TGTGCCAGCAGCGTTACAGGGGGCTACAACAATGAGCAGTTCTTC. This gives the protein CASSVTGGYNNEQFF.

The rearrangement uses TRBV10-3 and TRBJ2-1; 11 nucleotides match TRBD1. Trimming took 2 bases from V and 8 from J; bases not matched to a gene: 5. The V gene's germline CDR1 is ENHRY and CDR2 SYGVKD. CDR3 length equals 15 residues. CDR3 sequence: CAISEGDRGTYEQFF. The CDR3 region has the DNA TGTGCCATCAGTGAGGGGGACAGGGGGACTTATGAGCAGTTCTTC.

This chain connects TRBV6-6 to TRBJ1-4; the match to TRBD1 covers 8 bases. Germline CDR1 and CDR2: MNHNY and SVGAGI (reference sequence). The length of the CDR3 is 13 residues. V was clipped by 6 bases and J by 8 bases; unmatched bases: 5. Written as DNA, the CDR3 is TGTGCCAGCAGAGAGACAGGGGAGGAAAAACTGTTTTTT. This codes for CASRETGEEKLFF.

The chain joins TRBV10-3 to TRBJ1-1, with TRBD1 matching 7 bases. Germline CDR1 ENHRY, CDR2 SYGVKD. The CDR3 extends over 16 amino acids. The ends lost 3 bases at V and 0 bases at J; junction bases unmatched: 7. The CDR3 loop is CAISDQTGTMNTEAFF. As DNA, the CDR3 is TGTGCCATCAGTGATCAGACAGGGACCATGAACACTGAAGCTTTCTTT.

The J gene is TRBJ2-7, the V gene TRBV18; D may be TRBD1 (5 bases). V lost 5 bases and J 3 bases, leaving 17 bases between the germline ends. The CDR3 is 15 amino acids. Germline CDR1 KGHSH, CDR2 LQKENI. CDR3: CASSDKPGMYYEQYF. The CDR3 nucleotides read TGTGCCAGCTCAGACAAGCCAGGGATGTACTACGAGCAGTACTTC. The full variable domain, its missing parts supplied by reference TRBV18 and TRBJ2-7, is NAGVMQNPRHLVRRRGQEARLRCSPMKGHSHVYWYRQLPEEGLKFMVYLQKENIIDESGMPKERFSAEFPKEGPSILRIQQVVRGDSAAYFCASSDKPGMYYEQYFGPGTRLTVT.